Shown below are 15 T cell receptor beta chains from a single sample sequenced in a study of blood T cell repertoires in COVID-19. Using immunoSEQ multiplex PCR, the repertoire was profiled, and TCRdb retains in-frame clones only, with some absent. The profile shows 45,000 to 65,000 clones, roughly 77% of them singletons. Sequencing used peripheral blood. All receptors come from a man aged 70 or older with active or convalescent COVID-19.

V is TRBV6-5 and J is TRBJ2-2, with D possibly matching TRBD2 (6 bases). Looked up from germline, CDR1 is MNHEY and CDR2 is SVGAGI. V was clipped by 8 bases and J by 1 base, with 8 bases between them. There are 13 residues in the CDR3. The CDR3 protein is CASGGKNTGELFF. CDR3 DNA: TGTGCCAGCGGCGGGAAGAACACCGGGGAGCTGTTTTTT.

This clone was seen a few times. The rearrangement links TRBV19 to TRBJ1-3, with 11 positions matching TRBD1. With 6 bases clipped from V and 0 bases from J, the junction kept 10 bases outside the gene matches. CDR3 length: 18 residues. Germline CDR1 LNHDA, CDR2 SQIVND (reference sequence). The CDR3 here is CASSTPGTGGSSGNTIYF. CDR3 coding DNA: TGTGCCAGTAGCACCCCCGGGACAGGGGGATCCTCTGGAAACACCATATATTTT.

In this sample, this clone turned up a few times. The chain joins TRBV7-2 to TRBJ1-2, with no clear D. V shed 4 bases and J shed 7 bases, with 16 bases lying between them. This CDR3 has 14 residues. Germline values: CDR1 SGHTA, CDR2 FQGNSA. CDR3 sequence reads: CASSSQTRSGGYTF. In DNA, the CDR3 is TGTGCCAGCAGCTCGCAAACAAGAAGTGGTGGCTACACCTTC.

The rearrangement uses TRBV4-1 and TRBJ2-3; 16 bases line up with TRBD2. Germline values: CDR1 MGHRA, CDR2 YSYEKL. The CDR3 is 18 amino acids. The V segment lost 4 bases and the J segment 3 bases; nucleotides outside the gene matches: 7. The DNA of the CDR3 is TGCGCCAGCAGCCTGGGACTAGCGGGAGGGTCCGGGACAGATACGCAGTATTTT. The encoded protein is CASSLGLAGGSGTDTQYF.

CDR3 DNA: TGTGCCAGCAGGAGGGGCTCTAGCGGAAAAGACGAGCAGTACTTC. This codes for CASRRGSSGKDEQYF. This rearrangement joins TRBV6-5 to TRBJ2-7; 7 bases are shared with TRBD2. The V segment lost 6 bases and the J segment 5 bases; nucleotides outside the gene matches: 13. The CDR3 is 15 amino acids. The germline gives CDR1 MNHEY, CDR2 SVGAGI.

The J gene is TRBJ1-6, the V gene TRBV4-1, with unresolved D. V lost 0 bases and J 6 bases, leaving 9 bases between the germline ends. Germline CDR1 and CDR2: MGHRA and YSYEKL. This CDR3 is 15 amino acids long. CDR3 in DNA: TGCGCCAGCAGCCAAGATAGCGTTGTTAATTCACCCCTCCACTTT. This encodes CASSQDSVVNSPLHF.

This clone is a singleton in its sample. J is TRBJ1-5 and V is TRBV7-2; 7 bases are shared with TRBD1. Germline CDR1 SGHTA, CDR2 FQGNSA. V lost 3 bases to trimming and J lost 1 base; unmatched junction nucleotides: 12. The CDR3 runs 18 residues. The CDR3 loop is CASSFSPFRGQSNQPQHF. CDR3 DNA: TGTGCCAGCAGCTTCTCCCCTTTTAGGGGGCAAAGCAATCAGCCCCAGCATTTT.

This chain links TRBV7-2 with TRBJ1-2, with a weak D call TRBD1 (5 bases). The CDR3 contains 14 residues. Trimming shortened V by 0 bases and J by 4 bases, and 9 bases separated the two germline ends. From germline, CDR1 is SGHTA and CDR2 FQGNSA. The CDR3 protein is CASSLAGVGYGYTF. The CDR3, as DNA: TGTGCCAGCAGCTTAGCAGGGGTTGGCTATGGCTACACCTTC. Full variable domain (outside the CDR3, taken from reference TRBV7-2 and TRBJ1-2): GAGVSQSPSNKVTEKGKDVELRCDPISGHTALYWYRQSLGQGLEFLIYFQGNSAPDKSGLPSDRFSAERTGGSVSTLTIQRTQQEDSAVYLCASSLAGVGYGYTFGSGTRLTVV.

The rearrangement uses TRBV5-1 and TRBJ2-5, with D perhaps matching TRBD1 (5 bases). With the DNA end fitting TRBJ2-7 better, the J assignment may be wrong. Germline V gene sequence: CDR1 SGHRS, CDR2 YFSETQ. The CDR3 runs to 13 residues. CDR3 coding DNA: TGCGCCAGCAGCTTCCAGGGTAACTACGAGCAGTACTTC. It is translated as CASSFQGNYEQYF.

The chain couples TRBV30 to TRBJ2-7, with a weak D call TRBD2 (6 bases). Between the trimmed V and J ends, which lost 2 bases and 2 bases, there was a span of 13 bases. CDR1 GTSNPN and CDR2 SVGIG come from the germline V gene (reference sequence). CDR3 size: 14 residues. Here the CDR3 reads CAWSFDRGTYEQYF. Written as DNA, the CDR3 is TGTGCCTGGAGTTTTGATCGGGGGACCTACGAGCAGTACTTC. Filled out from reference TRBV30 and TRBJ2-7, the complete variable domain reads SQTIHQWPATLVQPVGSPLSLECTVEGTSNPNLYWYRQAAGRGLQLLFYSVGIGQISSEVPQNLSASRPQDRQFILSSKKLLLSDSGFYLCAWSFDRGTYEQYFGPGTRLTVT.

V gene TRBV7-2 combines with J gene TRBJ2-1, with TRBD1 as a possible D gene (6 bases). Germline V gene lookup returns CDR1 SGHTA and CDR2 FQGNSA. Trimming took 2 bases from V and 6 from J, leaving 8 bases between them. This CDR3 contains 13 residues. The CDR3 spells CASSLTGSNEQFF. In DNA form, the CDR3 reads TGTGCCAGCAGCTTAACAGGGAGCAATGAGCAGTTCTTC.

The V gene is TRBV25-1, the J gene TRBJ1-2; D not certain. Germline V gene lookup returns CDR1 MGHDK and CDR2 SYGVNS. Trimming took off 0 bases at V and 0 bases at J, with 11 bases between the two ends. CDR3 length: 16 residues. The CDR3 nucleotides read TGTGCCAGCAGTGAATATCGTGACTCTACTAACTATGGCTACACCTTC. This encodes CASSEYRDSTNYGYTF.

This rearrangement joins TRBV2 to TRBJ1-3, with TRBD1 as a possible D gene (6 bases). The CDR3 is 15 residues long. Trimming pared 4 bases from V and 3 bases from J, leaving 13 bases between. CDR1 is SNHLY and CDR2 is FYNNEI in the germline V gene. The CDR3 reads CASSVWQGIGNTIYF. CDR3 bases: TGTGCCAGCAGTGTTTGGCAGGGGATTGGAAACACCATATATTTT.

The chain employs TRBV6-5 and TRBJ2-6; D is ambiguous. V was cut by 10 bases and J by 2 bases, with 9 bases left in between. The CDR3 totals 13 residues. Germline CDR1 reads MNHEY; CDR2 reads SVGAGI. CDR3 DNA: TGTGCCACCCAAAGAGCTGGGGCCAACGTCCTGACTTTC. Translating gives CATQRAGANVLTF.

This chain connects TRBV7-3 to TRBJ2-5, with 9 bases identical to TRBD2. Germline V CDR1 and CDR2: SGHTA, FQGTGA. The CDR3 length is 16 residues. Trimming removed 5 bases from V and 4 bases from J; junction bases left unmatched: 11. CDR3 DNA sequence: TGTGCCAGCAGCCCCCGCCTAGCGGGGTCAGGAGAGACCCAGTACTTC. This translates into CASSPRLAGSGETQYF.